This section outlines one T cell receptor (beta chain) sequence together with its context. These data are taken from a study of shared clonotypes between healthy human individuals. Each unsorted PBMC replicate got 300 ng genomic DNA, some 30,000 genomes. Assay used: immunoSEQ multiplex PCR; TCRdb lists only in-frame clones, some missing. This table holds 490,000 or so clones, 60% to 85% found once. From germline, CDR1 is SGHTA and CDR2 FQGNSA. Unmatched junction bases numbered 10, after V lost 1 base and J lost 5 bases. The CDR3 extends over 17 amino acids. Donors, healthy HIV-negative adults, lacked recent acute infections or vaccinations.

This chain uses TRBV7-2 with TRBJ2-1; 8 nucleotides match TRBD2. Sequenced input: PBMCs. The source of this sequence is a middle-aged woman in good health. Some clones in this sample may be carry-over from other donors' samples. Here the CDR3 DNA reads TGTGCCAGCAGCTTAGTGGGCTTGGCGGGAGGCCACAATGAGCAGTTCTTC. Protein product: CASSLVGLAGGHNEQFF.